These 10 T cell receptor beta chains were all obtained from the same sample, sequenced in a study of blood T cell repertoires in COVID-19 (dated by TCRdb to 2019 to 2021). The protocol used for the library was the immunoSEQ multiplex PCR assay. Drawn from immuneACCESS, this table holds only the in-frame rearrangements with V and J called that TCRdb kept. Clones are partly lost; checked studies trace under half to an unresolved V gene and leave the rest unexplained. In this sample the table shows hundreds of thousands of clones, about nine tenths of which occur a single time. The biggest ten clones account for roughly 0.26% of the sample. The sequenced material came from peripheral blood. The source of these receptors is a woman in her late teens or twenties with acute or convalescent COVID-19.

This rearrangement joins TRBV2 to TRBJ2-1, with 11 bases fitting TRBD2. The germline gives CDR1 SNHLY, CDR2 FYNNEI. V dropped 5 bases and J dropped 2; count of bases not matched to a gene: 2. This CDR3 has 15 amino acids. The CDR3 reads CASSYSGGAYNEQFF. In DNA, the CDR3 is TGTGCCAGCAGTTATAGCGGGGGGGCCTACAATGAGCAGTTCTTC.

This chain joins TRBV6-2 or TRBV6-3 and TRBJ1-5; 10 bases align to TRBD1. Unmatched junction bases numbered 10, after V lost 4 bases and J lost 7 bases. CDR3 length: 16 residues. Germline V gene data show CDR1 as MNHEY and CDR2 as SVGEGT. This CDR3 is CASSLKSGQGLQPQHF. CDR3 sequence (DNA): TGTGCCAGCAGTTTGAAATCGGGACAGGGGCTCCAGCCCCAGCATTTT.

This sequence joins TRBV7-2 and TRBJ2-7; TRBD2 matches 11 bases. V lost 3 bases to trimming and J lost 6 bases; unmatched junction nucleotides: 1. The CDR3 runs 13 residues. Germline V gene sequence: CDR1 SGHTA, CDR2 FQGNSA. CDR3 sequence (DNA): TGTGCCAGCAGCTTTCTAGCGGGGGGCGAGCAGTACTTC. Its translation: CASSFLAGGEQYF.

This chain links TRBV10-3 with TRBJ1-5; 8 nucleotides agree with TRBD1. This CDR3 region has 13 residues. Germline V gives CDR1 ENHRY, CDR2 SYGVKD. V lost 6 bases and J lost 6; bases outside the gene matches: 4. The CDR3 bases are TGTGCCATCAGCCCGGACAGGGCTCAGCCCCAGCATTTT. Translated: CAISPDRAQPQHF.

J is TRBJ2-7 and V is TRBV2; 7 bases map to TRBD1. This CDR3 is 15 amino acids long. V trimming: 3 bases; J trimming: 1 base; junction bases outside the gene matches: 6. The germline V gene has CDR1 SNHLY and CDR2 FYNNEI. CDR3 sequence (DNA): TGTGCCAGCAGTGAGGGTGGGACAGATTCCTACGAGCAGTACTTC. Translated: CASSEGGTDSYEQYF.

The chain links TRBV15 to TRBJ2-5, with D possibly matching TRBD1 (5 bases). Per germline, CDR1 LNHNV and CDR2 YYDKDF (reference sequence). CDR3 length: 14 residues. Trimming removed 7 bases from V and 5 bases from J, with 17 bases in between. The CDR3 region is CATNPQVGSETQYF. As DNA, the CDR3 is TGTGCCACCAACCCACAGGTGGGTTCGGAGACCCAGTACTTC.

This rearrangement joins TRBV7-2 to TRBJ2-7, with 11 positions matching TRBD2. The J segment lost 2 bases and the V segment lost 7 bases, leaving 7 bases of the junction unmatched. The CDR3 length is 15 residues. Germline assignment: CDR1 SGHTA and CDR2 FQGNSA. The CDR3 bases are TGTGCCAGCACCCTAGCGGGGGGTTTCACCTACGAGCAGTACTTC. This translates into CASTLAGGFTYEQYF.

V usage is TRBV12-5 and J usage is TRBJ1-6; D gene uncertain. Trimming cost V 0 bases and J 1 base, with 10 bases left between them. This CDR3 spans 17 amino acids. Germline values: CDR1 LGHNT, CDR2 FRNRAP. The CDR3: CASGLVLRWSYNSPLHF. The CDR3 nucleotides read TGTGCTAGTGGTTTGGTACTGAGGTGGTCCTATAATTCACCCCTCCACTTT.

The chain couples TRBV7-9 to TRBJ1-2; 9 bases fit TRBD1. V was clipped by 5 bases and J by 4 bases; unmatched bases: 5. CDR3 length equals 14 residues. In germline, CDR1 is SEHNR, CDR2 FQNEAQ (reference sequence). This CDR3 reads CASSRTGASYGYTF. The CDR3 nucleotides are TGTGCCAGCAGCCGGACAGGGGCCAGCTATGGCTACACCTTC.

The rearrangement links TRBV2 to TRBJ2-7; 7 bases fit TRBD2. V trimming: 6 bases; J trimming: 6 bases; junction bases outside the gene matches: 11. The CDR3 extends over 14 amino acids. Germline loops: CDR1 SNHLY, CDR2 FYNNEI. This CDR3 reads CASSQRDLGGEQYF. The CDR3, as DNA: TGTGCCAGCAGCCAGCGGGATCTCGGGGGCGAGCAGTACTTC.